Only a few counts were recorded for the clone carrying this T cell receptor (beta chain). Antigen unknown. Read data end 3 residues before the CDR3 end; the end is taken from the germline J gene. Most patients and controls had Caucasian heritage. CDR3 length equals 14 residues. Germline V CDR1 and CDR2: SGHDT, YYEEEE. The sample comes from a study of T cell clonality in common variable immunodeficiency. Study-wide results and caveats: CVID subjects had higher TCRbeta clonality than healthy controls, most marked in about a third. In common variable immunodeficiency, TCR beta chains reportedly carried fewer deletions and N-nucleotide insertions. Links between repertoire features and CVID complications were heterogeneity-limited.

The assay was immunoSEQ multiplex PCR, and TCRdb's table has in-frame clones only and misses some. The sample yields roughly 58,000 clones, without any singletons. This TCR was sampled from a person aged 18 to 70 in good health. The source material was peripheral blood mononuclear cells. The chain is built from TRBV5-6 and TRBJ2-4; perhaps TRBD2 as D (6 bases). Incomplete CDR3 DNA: TGTGCCAGCAGCGTTCGTAGCGGAAATCAGCCT. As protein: CASSVRSGNQP. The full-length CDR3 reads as CASSVRSGNQPQYF.